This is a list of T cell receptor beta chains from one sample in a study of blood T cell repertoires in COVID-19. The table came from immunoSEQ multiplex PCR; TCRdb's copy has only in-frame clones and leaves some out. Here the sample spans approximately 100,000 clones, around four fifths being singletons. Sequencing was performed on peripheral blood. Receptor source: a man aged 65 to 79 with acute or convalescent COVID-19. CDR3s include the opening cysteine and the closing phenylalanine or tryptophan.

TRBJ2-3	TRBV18	CASSPSTDTQYF
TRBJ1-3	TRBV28	CASQLLGGGNTIYF
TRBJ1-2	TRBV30	CAWSVQTYYGYTF
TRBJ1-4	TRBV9	CASSGSGHPKATNEKLFF
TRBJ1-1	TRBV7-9	CASSSRRGWTEAFF
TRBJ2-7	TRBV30	CAWSGGPLAGREQYF
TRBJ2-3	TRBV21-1	CASPPSSTDTQYF
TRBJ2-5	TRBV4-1	CASSQVPKDRGRETQYF
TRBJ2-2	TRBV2	CASSESLWNTGELFF
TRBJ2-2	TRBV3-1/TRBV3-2	CASSNTERGELFF
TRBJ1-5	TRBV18	CASSRDLDSNQPQHF
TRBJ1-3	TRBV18	CASSLRNGNTIYF
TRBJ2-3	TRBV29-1	CSVNPLSQLASTDTQYF
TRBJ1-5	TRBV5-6	CASSLGGTGNQPQHF
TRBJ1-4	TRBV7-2	CASSLSRRENGKLFF
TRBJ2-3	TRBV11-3	CASSLGQGKDTQYF
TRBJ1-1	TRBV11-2	CASSLRGFDTEAFF
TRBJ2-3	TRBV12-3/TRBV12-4	CASSAKDTQYF
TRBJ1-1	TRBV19	CASIGWLTEAFF
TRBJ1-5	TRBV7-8	CASSSAGGRDNNQPQHF
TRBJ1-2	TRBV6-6	CASSYRRNRAALGYTF
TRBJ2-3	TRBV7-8	CASSAGGRSGTDTQYF
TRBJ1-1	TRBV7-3	CASSRRQGTEAFF
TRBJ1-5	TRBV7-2	CASSLLPRGQGNQPQHF
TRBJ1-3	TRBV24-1	CATSDPPSGSTIYF
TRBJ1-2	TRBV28	CASSPSMQVYGYTF
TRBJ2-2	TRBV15	CATSRDSNRNTGELFF
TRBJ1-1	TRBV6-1	CASSDRAYTEAFF
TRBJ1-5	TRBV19	CASTRDRWGNQPQHF
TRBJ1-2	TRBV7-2	CASSSSVGPDRAKGYTF
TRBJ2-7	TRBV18	CASSPRQGTHEQYF
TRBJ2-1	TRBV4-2	CASSQKPSGRGYNEQFF
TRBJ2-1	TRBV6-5	CASSSAGTGGGEQFF
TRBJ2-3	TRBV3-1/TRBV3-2	CASSPPYGADTQYF
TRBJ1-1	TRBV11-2	CASSLFRGNTEAFF
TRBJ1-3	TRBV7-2	CASSELQGRRGNTIYF
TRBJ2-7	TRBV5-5	CASSFSTARSYEQYF
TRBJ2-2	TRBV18	CASSQYKGPGIGELFF
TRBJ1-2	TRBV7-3	CASSPRNWRGGGNYGYTF
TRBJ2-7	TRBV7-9	CATNRVMEQYF
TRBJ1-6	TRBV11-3	CASSLGPYSSSYNSPLHF